The 18 T cell receptor beta chains given below trace back to one sample, sequenced in a study of early T cells in non-severe SARS-CoV-2 infection. A single record per CDR3 protein comes from TCRdb applying MiXCR to the 5' RACE reads. The table has about 83,000 distinct CDR3 sequences, under 11% seen once; the top ten hold 7% to 9%. The source material was whole blood, sampled at baseline. These TCRs come from an adult who was a healthcare worker with PCR-confirmed SARS-CoV-2 infection or an uninfected control (not recorded which).

This clonotype was observed at least ten times. This sequence joins TRBV6-2 or TRBV6-3 and TRBJ2-7, with D perhaps TRBD1 (6 bases). The CDR3 is made up of 16 amino acids. Looked up from germline, CDR1 is MNHEY and CDR2 is SVGEGT. The V gene lost 7 bases and the J gene lost 4 bases, with 23 bases spanning the gap. CDR3 DNA sequence: TGTGCCAGCACTCACCGGCCGCCGGGACACGGGTACGAGCAGTACTTC. It codes for CASTHRPPGHGYEQYF.

This clonotype has just a few counts. J is TRBJ2-3 and V is TRBV4-2; TRBD2 is a possible D gene (7 bases). Germline CDR1 LGHNA, CDR2 YNFKEQ. Trimming shortened V by 7 bases and J by 1 base, and 12 bases separated the two germline ends. The CDR3 spans 14 residues. The CDR3: CASMAGARTDTQYF. As DNA, the CDR3 is TGTGCCAGCATGGCGGGGGCACGCACAGATACGCAGTATTTT.

This clonotype has ten or more counts. The CDR3 region has the DNA TGTGCCAGCTCACACTCTAGCGGGAGCCTCTACAATGAGCAGTTCTTC. Amino acids: CASSHSSGSLYNEQFF. The genes are TRBV18 and TRBJ2-1; 10 bases align to TRBD2. Germline V gene sequence: CDR1 KGHSH, CDR2 LQKENI. CDR3 length equals 16 residues. Unmatched junction bases numbered 6, after V lost 4 bases and J lost 3 bases.

The rearrangement uses TRBV20-1 and TRBJ2-7, with 10 bases matching TRBD1. CDR1 and CDR2 (germline): DFQATT, SNEGSKA (reference sequence). This CDR3 has 13 amino acids. V shed 3 bases and J 6 bases; nucleotides not matched to a gene: 5. The CDR3 DNA sequence: TGCAGTGCTAGTTGGGACAGGGGTGGCGAGCAGTACTTC. Residues: CSASWDRGGEQYF.

This clonotype appeared many times. The V call is TRBV6-5, the J call TRBJ1-2; D possibly corresponds to TRBD1 (6 bases). Trimming removed 5 bases from V and 4 bases from J, with 11 bases in between. Germline-derived CDR1 and CDR2 are MNHEY and SVGAGI. CDR3 size: 13 residues. As DNA, the CDR3 is TGTGCCAGCAGTCGCGGGACATCCTATGGCTACACCTTC. It codes for CASSRGTSYGYTF.

This clonotype has a handful of counts. The CDR3 DNA reads as TGTGCCAGCAGCCGGACTAGCCTCCACGAGCAGTACTTC. It codes for CASSRTSLHEQYF. The chain is built from TRBV7-3 and TRBJ2-7; 8 bases align to TRBD2. The CDR3 has 13 residues. Germline V gene data show CDR1 as SGHTA and CDR2 as FQGTGA. Trimming removed 5 bases from V and 5 bases from J; junction bases left unmatched: 5.

This clonotype was seen at least ten times. This sequence joins TRBV7-3 and TRBJ2-1; TRBD2 matches 14 bases. Germline V lookup: CDR1 SGHTA, CDR2 FQGTGA. The CDR3 contains 15 residues. Losses at the gene ends were 5 bases for V and 9 bases for J; bases not matched to a gene: 6. The DNA for the CDR3 is TGTGCCAGCAGCCCGACTAGCGGGAGGGGTGGTGAGCAGTTCTTC. Amino acids: CASSPTSGRGGEQFF.

This clonotype was seen repeatedly, ten times or more. CDR3 nucleotide sequence: TGTGCCAGCAGCGCAGACCTAGCGGGACACACCTACAATGAGCAGTTCTTC. It encodes CASSADLAGHTYNEQFF. The chain has TRBV7-9 and TRBJ2-1, with 9 nucleotides matching TRBD2. V was clipped by 5 bases and J by 2 bases; unmatched bases: 10. Looked up from germline, CDR1 is SEHNR and CDR2 is FQNEAQ (reference sequence). The CDR3 runs 17 residues.

This clonotype was observed a handful of times. V and J are TRBV27 and TRBJ1-1; D gene unclear. The CDR3 contains 15 residues. Germline V gives CDR1 MNHEY, CDR2 SMNVEV (reference sequence). The V end lost 3 bases, the J end lost 6 bases, and 17 bases lay between the germline ends. In DNA, the CDR3 is TGTGCCAGCAGTTTTATGGGGTCTCCGAGGTCTGAAGCTTTCTTT. Translation gives CASSFMGSPRSEAFF.

This clonotype was counted only a few times. The chain carries TRBV28 and TRBJ2-1; possible D gene TRBD1, 8 bases. The CDR3 runs to 16 residues. Germline CDR1 reads MDHEN; CDR2 reads SYDVKM. The V and J ends lost 8 bases and 6 bases respectively, with 23 bases between them. The CDR3 reads CASSRGGQALFNEQFF. DNA of the CDR3: TGTGCCAGCTCGCGCGGGGGACAGGCCCTCTTCAATGAGCAGTTCTTC.

This clonotype turned up a few times. This sequence joins TRBV28 and TRBJ2-7; D is possibly TRBD2 (5 bases). The CDR3 covers 14 residues. Germline V gene lookup returns CDR1 MDHEN and CDR2 SYDVKM. Between the trimmed V and J ends, which lost 4 bases and 5 bases, there was a span of 15 bases. The CDR3 spells CASSSPSPPHEQYF. The DNA for the CDR3 is TGTGCCAGCAGTTCCCCTAGCCCCCCCCACGAGCAGTACTTC. The full variable domain, its missing parts supplied by reference TRBV28 and TRBJ2-7, is DVKVTQSSRYLVKRTGEKVFLECVQDMDHENMFWYRQDPGLGLRLIYFSYDVKMKEKGDIPEGYSVSREKKERFSLILESASTNQTSMYLCASSSPSPPHEQYFGPGTRLTVT.

This clonotype was counted many times. This chain uses TRBV12-3 or TRBV12-4 with TRBJ1-1, with 9 nucleotides matching TRBD1. After removal of 6 bases from V and 7 bases from J, the junction contained 6 bases not matched to a gene. The CDR3 runs 13 residues. This CDR3 is CASSETGGREAFF. CDR3 nucleotide sequence: TGTGCCAGCAGCGAAACAGGGGGCCGTGAAGCTTTCTTT.

V is TRBV28 and J is TRBJ2-4, with D perhaps matching TRBD1 (6 bases). Germline values: CDR1 MDHEN, CDR2 SYDVKM. Trimming removed 8 bases from V and 1 base from J, with 15 bases in between. The CDR3 sequence is 15 residues long. CDR3 coding DNA: TGTGCCAGCGTCCCGGGGCAGGGGGCCAAAAACATTCAGTACTTC. It encodes CASVPGQGAKNIQYF.

This clonotype was picked up a small number of times. This chain connects TRBV30 to TRBJ1-4; a weak D match, TRBD1 (6 bases). The length of the CDR3 is 15 residues. Germline V CDR1 and CDR2: GTSNPN, SVGIG (reference sequence). Trimming shortened V by 2 bases and J by 8 bases, and 18 bases separated the two germline ends. The CDR3 nucleotides are TGTGCCTGGAGTAGGGGGACACCAAAATGGGAAAAACTGTTTTTT. This gives the protein CAWSRGTPKWEKLFF.

On this clonotype: This may be a read error: a much more frequent sequence differs by one nucleotide. CDR3 DNA: TGTGCCAGCAGCCCACCTGGGCGGATGCCCAATGAGCAGTTCTTC. This sequence encodes CASSPPGRMPNEQFF. The chain carries TRBV4-2 and TRBJ2-1; D is unclear. The V end was cut by 4 bases, the J end by 6 bases, with 16 bases between. Germline V gene lookup returns CDR1 LGHNA and CDR2 YNFKEQ. The CDR3 loop spans 15 amino acids.

This clonotype showed up just a few times. This rearrangement joins TRBV19 to TRBJ2-2; no firm D call. The V gene's germline CDR1 is LNHDA and CDR2 SQIVND (reference sequence). The CDR3 is made up of 12 amino acids. Trimming removed 8 bases from V and 8 bases from J, with 12 bases in between. The DNA of the CDR3 is TGTGCCAGTTGCGTCTCTGCTGGGGAGCTGTTTTTT. This gives the protein CASCVSAGELFF.

This clonotype was detected a few times. The chain combines TRBV6-1 with TRBJ2-3; D not resolved. There are 16 residues in the CDR3. Germline-derived CDR1 and CDR2 are MNHNS and SASEGT. The V end lost 6 bases, the J end lost 1 base, and 17 bases lay between the germline ends. The DNA for the CDR3 is TGTGCCAGCAGCAGAGGTGACTTCCCTGGCACAGATACGCAGTATTTT. It yields the protein CASSRGDFPGTDTQYF.

This clonotype occurred a few times. The rearrangement uses TRBV7-3 and TRBJ2-2; 7 nucleotides match TRBD2. CDR1 SGHTA and CDR2 FQGTGA come from the germline V gene. V lost 0 bases, J lost 5 bases, and 0 bases stayed unmatched. The CDR3 is made up of 14 amino acids. This CDR3 is CASSLTSGTGELFF. CDR3 DNA sequence: TGTGCCAGCAGCTTAACTAGCGGGACCGGGGAGCTGTTTTTT.